Listed here are 25 T cell receptor beta chains from one sample, sequenced in a study of blood T cell repertoires in COVID-19. TCRdb keeps only in-frame clones here, not all; method: immunoSEQ multiplex PCR. Of approximately 150,000 clones in the sample, about 87% were seen once. The sequencing input was peripheral blood. Receptors were obtained from a woman aged 45-65 years with acute or convalescent COVID-19.

This rearrangement joins TRBV5-4 to TRBJ1-3; 7 nucleotides match TRBD1. V lost 4 bases, J lost 0 bases, and 7 bases stayed unmatched. Germline-derived CDR1 and CDR2 are SGHNT and YYREEE (reference sequence). The CDR3 runs to 16 residues. CDR3 residues: CASSVGQEISGNTIYF. CDR3 DNA: TGTGCCAGCAGCGTAGGACAGGAGATCTCTGGAAACACCATATATTTT.

V is TRBV7-3 and J is TRBJ2-5; 8 positions agree with TRBD2. Germline CDR1 reads SGHTA; CDR2 reads FQGTGA. The CDR3 sequence is 13 residues long. V dropped 6 bases and J dropped 2; count of bases not matched to a gene: 2. CDR3 residues: CASRAGEQETQYF. DNA for the CDR3: TGTGCCAGCAGAGCGGGGGAGCAAGAGACCCAGTACTTC.

The chain uses TRBV19 and TRBJ2-6; D not certain. CDR1 LNHDA and CDR2 SQIVND come from the germline V gene (reference sequence). Trimming pared 4 bases from V and 0 bases from J, leaving 7 bases between. This CDR3 has 15 amino acids. CDR3: CASSTVSSGANVLTF. In DNA, the CDR3 is TGTGCCAGTAGTACAGTCAGCTCTGGGGCCAACGTCCTGACTTTC. The variable domain in full, completed from reference TRBV19 and TRBJ2-6, reads DGGITQSPKYLFRKEGQNVTLSCEQNLNHDAMYWYRQDPGQGLRLIYYSQIVNDFQKGDIAEGYSVSREKKESFPLTVTSAQKNPTAFYLCASSTVSSGANVLTFGAGSRLTVL.

This chain uses TRBV28 with TRBJ1-2; 8 bases agree with TRBD1. Germline trimming cut 2 bases from V and 7 bases from J; bases unmatched to any gene: 3. In germline, CDR1 is MDHEN, CDR2 SYDVKM. The CDR3 length is 13 residues. CDR3 loop: CASSLQGATGYTF. The CDR3 DNA reads TGTGCCAGCAGTTTACAGGGGGCGACTGGCTACACCTTC.

This clone was counted a few times. This chain links TRBV6-6 with TRBJ1-2; D uncertain. With 0 bases removed from V and 3 bases from J, the gap between germline ends came to 14 bases. The V gene's germline CDR1 is MNHNY and CDR2 SVGAGI (reference sequence). CDR3 length: 16 amino acids. The CDR3 loop reads CASSYSLGSADYGYTF. The CDR3, as DNA: TGTGCCAGCAGTTACTCGCTTGGCAGTGCCGACTATGGCTACACCTTC.

This chain links TRBV7-9 with TRBJ2-7; D call uncertain. The CDR3 is 13 amino acids. Germline CDR1 is SEHNR and CDR2 is FQNEAQ (reference sequence). Trimming removed 0 bases at V and 3 bases at J, with 6 bases between. The CDR3 DNA follows: TGTGCCAGCAGCTTAGCCCTATTCTACGAGCAGTACTTC. Encoded protein: CASSLALFYEQYF. Combining the CDR3 with reference TRBV7-9 and TRBJ2-7 gives the whole variable domain DTGVSQNPRHKITKRGQNVTFRCDPISEHNRLYWYRQTLGQGPEFLTYFQNEAQLEKSRLLSDRFSAERPKGSFSTLEIQRTEQGDSAMYLCASSLALFYEQYFGPGTRLTVT.

The genes are TRBV7-6 and TRBJ1-5; D gene ambiguous. There are 16 residues in the CDR3. V lost 2 bases and J 3 bases, leaving 14 bases between the germline ends. CDR1 and CDR2 from the germline V gene are SGHVS and FNYEAQ. The CDR3 nucleotides read TGTGCCAGCAGCTTATTCGGCGGGGATTCCAATCAGCCCCAGCATTTT. Protein sequence: CASSLFGGDSNQPQHF.

This clone has only a few counts. The chain combines TRBV9 with TRBJ2-2; D unresolved. This CDR3 spans 14 amino acids. CDR1 and CDR2 (germline): SGDLS, YYNGEE. Trimming pared 0 bases from V and 7 bases from J, leaving 10 bases between. The CDR3 nucleotides read TGTGCCAGCAGCGTAGCCCTAGATGGCGGGGAGCTGTTTTTT. It encodes CASSVALDGGELFF. Supplemented by reference TRBV9 and TRBJ2-2, the full variable domain reads DSGVTQTPKHLITATGQRVTLRCSPRSGDLSVYWYQQSLDQGLQFLIQYYNGEERAKGNILERFSAQQFPDLHSELNLSSLELGDSALYFCASSVALDGGELFFGEGSRLTVL.

This clone was observed a single time. The genes are TRBV10-3 and TRBJ2-6; 8 bases agree with TRBD2. This CDR3 is 17 amino acids long. J gave up 0 bases and V 5 bases, and 6 bases lay outside the gene matches. CDR1 ENHRY and CDR2 SYGVKD come from the germline V gene. The CDR3: CAISSTGGASGANVLTF. CDR3 DNA: TGTGCCATCAGTTCAACGGGGGGGGCCTCTGGGGCCAACGTCCTGACTTTC.

The chain joins TRBV18 to TRBJ2-7; D perhaps matches TRBD1 (5 bases). Trimming took 1 base from V and 5 from J, leaving 15 bases between them. CDR3 length equals 15 residues. Germline CDR1 is KGHSH and CDR2 is LQKENI. CDR3 residues: CASSPRPTEADEQYF. In DNA, the CDR3 is TGTGCCAGCTCACCACGGCCGACAGAGGCCGACGAGCAGTACTTC.

V gene TRBV4-2 combines with J gene TRBJ2-3; D is perhaps TRBD2 (5 bases). Germline V gives CDR1 LGHNA, CDR2 YNFKEQ. V lost 2 bases to trimming and J lost 2 bases, with 14 bases between them. This CDR3 contains 16 residues. The CDR3: CASSQRLGLTTDTQYF. CDR3 nucleotides: TGTGCCAGCAGCCAACGTCTAGGACTCACCACAGATACGCAGTATTTT.

The V and J genes are TRBV18 and TRBJ1-4; D is unresolved. CDR1 and CDR2 from the germline V gene are KGHSH and LQKENI. The CDR3 spans 13 residues. V was cut by 1 base and J by 6 bases, with 6 bases left in between. The CDR3 reads CASSPLSDEKLFF. The CDR3 bases are TGTGCCAGCTCACCACTATCGGATGAAAAACTGTTTTTT. The full variable domain, rest sourced from reference TRBV18 and TRBJ1-4, is NAGVMQNPRHLVRRRGQEARLRCSPMKGHSHVYWYRQLPEEGLKFMVYLQKENIIDESGMPKERFSAEFPKEGPSILRIQQVVRGDSAAYFCASSPLSDEKLFFGSGTQLSVL.

J is TRBJ1-2 and V is TRBV10-3; no firm D call. The ends were cut back, 3 bases at V and 2 bases at J, with 10 bases in the middle. From germline, CDR1 is ENHRY and CDR2 SYGVKD. The CDR3 loop spans 14 amino acids. CDR3 sequence: CAISDEVSNYGYTF. CDR3 sequence (DNA): TGTGCCATCAGTGACGAGGTCTCGAACTATGGCTACACCTTC.

The chain links TRBV4-2 to TRBJ2-7, with 9 nucleotides matching TRBD2. This CDR3 spans 15 amino acids. V was clipped by 5 bases and J by 2 bases; unmatched bases: 7. Germline CDR1 is LGHNA and CDR2 is YNFKEQ. The CDR3 protein is CASSATLAGTYEQYF. CDR3 in DNA: TGTGCCAGCAGCGCCACACTAGCGGGTACCTACGAGCAGTACTTC.

J is TRBJ1-6 and V is TRBV7-9; TRBD1 agrees at 10 bases. CDR3 length: 15 residues. V lost 5 bases to trimming and J lost 9 bases; unmatched junction nucleotides: 7. Germline V gene sequence: CDR1 SEHNR, CDR2 FQNEAQ (reference sequence). The CDR3 here is CASSRDRGFSSPLHF. The CDR3 DNA sequence: TGTGCCAGCAGCCGGGACAGGGGCTTTTCTTCACCCCTCCACTTT. The full variable domain, completed using reference TRBV7-9 and TRBJ1-6, is DTGVSQNPRHKITKRGQNVTFRCDPISEHNRLYWYRQTLGQGPEFLTYFQNEAQLEKSRLLSDRFSAERPKGSFSTLEIQRTEQGDSAMYLCASSRDRGFSSPLHFGNGTRLTVT.

There are a few counts of this clone. This chain joins TRBV9 and TRBJ1-2, with TRBD1 matching over 8 bases. Trimming took 1 base from V and 1 from J; bases not matched to a gene: 6. This CDR3 has 16 amino acids. In germline, CDR1 is SGDLS, CDR2 YYNGEE. CDR3 nucleotides: TGTGCCAGCAGCGTAACGACAGGGGAATATAACTATGGCTACACCTTC. Translating it yields CASSVTTGEYNYGYTF.

This chain uses TRBV7-8 with TRBJ1-2; 7 bases map to TRBD1. Germline assignment: CDR1 SGHVS and CDR2 FQNEAQ. Trimming cost V 5 bases and J 5 bases; bases outside gene matches: 8. The CDR3 is 14 amino acids. Here the CDR3 reads CASSPRTGIYGYTF. The CDR3 DNA follows: TGTGCCAGCAGCCCCCGGACAGGAATTTATGGCTACACCTTC.

This chain links TRBV27 with TRBJ2-3; maybe TRBD2 (5 bases). V lost 5 bases to trimming and J lost 7 bases, with 7 bases between them. The CDR3 loop spans 11 amino acids. Germline CDR1 MNHEY, CDR2 SMNVEV (reference sequence). CDR3 region: CASSPGNTQYF. The CDR3 DNA is TGTGCCAGCAGTCCGGGGAATACGCAGTATTTT.

V is TRBV18 and J is TRBJ2-7, with D hard to call. The CDR3 length is 12 residues. V lost 3 bases and J 6 bases, leaving 9 bases between the germline ends. Germline lookup yields CDR1 KGHSH and CDR2 LQKENI. This chain's CDR3 is CASSPALREQYF. The DNA for the CDR3 is TGTGCCAGCTCACCCGCTCTACGCGAGCAGTACTTC.

This chain joins TRBV12-5 and TRBJ1-1, with 8 bases identical to TRBD1. Unmatched junction bases numbered 10, after V lost 7 bases and J lost 3 bases. The germline V gene has CDR1 LGHNT and CDR2 FRNRAP. There are 15 residues in the CDR3. The CDR3 sequence is CASAVRDRSDTEAFF. The CDR3 bases are TGTGCTAGTGCCGTCCGGGACAGGTCTGACACTGAAGCTTTCTTT.

The chain employs TRBV10-2 and TRBJ2-7; TRBD2 might be the D (6 bases). The CDR3 length is 13 residues. Deletions cut 6 bases from V and 2 bases from J, with 11 bases between. The germline CDR1 and CDR2 sequences are WSHSY and SAAADI. This CDR3 reads CASRGRTAYEQYF. CDR3 in DNA: TGCGCCAGCAGAGGGAGGACCGCCTACGAGCAGTACTTC.

This chain joins TRBV19 and TRBJ2-7; D is perhaps TRBD2 (6 bases). The length of the CDR3 is 13 residues. Trimming took 6 bases from V and 0 from J, leaving 9 bases between them. Germline assignment: CDR1 LNHDA and CDR2 SQIVND (reference sequence). The DNA of the CDR3 is TGTGCCAGTAGACCGGGACTCTCCTACGAGCAGTACTTC. Protein sequence: CASRPGLSYEQYF.

The chain has TRBV18 and TRBJ1-2, with a tentative D call TRBD1 (5 bases). Germline lookup yields CDR1 KGHSH and CDR2 LQKENI. V was shortened by 3 bases and J by 4 bases, with 15 bases between the two germline ends. The CDR3 loop spans 15 amino acids. In DNA form, the CDR3 reads TGTGCCAGCTCACCTCGAGGAGGGGAGGGCTATGGCTACACCTTC. Residues: CASSPRGGEGYGYTF.

The chain uses TRBV6-5 and TRBJ1-3; 9 bases align to TRBD1. From germline, CDR1 is MNHEY and CDR2 SVGAGI. This CDR3 is built from 15 residues. Unmatched junction bases numbered 7, after V lost 6 bases and J lost 4 bases. The CDR3 nucleotides read TGTGCCAGCAGCCAACAGGACAGGGGCGGAAACACCATATATTTT. Translated, it gives CASSQQDRGGNTIYF.

V usage is TRBV7-2 and J usage is TRBJ2-1, with D possibly being TRBD1 (6 bases). The ends were cut back, 3 bases at V and 4 bases at J, with 10 bases in the middle. Germline CDR1 reads SGHTA; CDR2 reads FQGNSA. The CDR3 has 14 amino acids. CDR3 amino acids: CASSLDSFYNEQFF. Here the CDR3 DNA reads TGTGCCAGCAGCTTGGACAGTTTTTACAATGAGCAGTTCTTC.